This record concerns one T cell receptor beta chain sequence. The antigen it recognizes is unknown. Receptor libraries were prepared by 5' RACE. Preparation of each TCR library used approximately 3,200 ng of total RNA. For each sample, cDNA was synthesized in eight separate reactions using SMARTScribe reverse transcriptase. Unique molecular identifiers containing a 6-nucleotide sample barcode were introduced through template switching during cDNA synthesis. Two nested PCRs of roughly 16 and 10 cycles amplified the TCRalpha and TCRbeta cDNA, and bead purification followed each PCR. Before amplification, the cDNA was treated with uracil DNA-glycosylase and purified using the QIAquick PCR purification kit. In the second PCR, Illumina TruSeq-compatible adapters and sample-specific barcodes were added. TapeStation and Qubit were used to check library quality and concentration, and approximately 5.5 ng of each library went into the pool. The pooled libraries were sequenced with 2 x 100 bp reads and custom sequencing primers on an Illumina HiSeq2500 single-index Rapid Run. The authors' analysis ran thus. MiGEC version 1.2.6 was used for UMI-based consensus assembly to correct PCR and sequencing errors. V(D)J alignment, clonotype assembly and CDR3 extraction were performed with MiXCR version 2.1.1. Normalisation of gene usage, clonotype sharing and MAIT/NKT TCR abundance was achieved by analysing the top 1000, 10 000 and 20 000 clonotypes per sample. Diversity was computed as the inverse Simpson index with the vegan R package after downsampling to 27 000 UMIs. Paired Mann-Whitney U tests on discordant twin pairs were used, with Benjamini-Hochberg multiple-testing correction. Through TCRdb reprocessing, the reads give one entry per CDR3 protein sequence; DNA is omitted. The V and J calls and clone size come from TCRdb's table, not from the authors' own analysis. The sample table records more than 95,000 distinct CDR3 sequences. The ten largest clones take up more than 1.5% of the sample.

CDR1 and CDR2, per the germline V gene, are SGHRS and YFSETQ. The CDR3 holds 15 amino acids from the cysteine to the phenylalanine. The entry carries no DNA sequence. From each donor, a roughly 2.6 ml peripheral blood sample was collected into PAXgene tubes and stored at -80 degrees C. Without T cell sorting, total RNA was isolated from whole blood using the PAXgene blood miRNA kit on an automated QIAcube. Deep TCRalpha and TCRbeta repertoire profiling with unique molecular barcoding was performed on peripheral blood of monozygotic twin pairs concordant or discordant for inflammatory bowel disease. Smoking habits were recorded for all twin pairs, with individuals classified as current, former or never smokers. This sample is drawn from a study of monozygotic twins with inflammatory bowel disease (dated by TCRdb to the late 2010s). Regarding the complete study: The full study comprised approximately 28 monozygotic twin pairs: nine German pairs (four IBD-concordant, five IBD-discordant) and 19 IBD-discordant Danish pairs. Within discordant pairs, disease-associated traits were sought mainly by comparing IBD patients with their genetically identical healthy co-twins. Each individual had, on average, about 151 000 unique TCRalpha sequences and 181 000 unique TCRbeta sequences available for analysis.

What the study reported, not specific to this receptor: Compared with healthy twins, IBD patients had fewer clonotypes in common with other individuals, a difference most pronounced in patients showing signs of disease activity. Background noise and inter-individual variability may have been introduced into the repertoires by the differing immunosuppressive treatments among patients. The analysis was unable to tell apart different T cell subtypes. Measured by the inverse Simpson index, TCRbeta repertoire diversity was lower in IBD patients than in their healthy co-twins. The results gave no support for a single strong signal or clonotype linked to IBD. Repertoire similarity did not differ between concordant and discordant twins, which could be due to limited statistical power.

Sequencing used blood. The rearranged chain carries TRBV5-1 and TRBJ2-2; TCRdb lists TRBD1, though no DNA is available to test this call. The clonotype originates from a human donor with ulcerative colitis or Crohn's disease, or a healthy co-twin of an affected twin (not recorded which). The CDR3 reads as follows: CASSFWEGDTGELFF.